The 3 T cell receptor beta chains reported below all come from one sample, sequenced in a study of identical twins. MiXCR, applied by TCRdb to the 5' RACE reads, yields one record per CDR3 protein. This table has about 240,000 distinct CDR3 sequences, about an eighth appearing once. Another study also made use of these data, one on yellow fever vaccine responses in identical twins.

Sequenced sample: memory (CD45RO+) T cells sorted from blood. These receptors originate from a woman aged 18-35 years in good health.

This clonotype was counted a few times. This sequence joins TRBV3-1 and TRBJ2-1; D may correspond to TRBD1 or TRBD2 (5 bases each). Germline values: CDR1 LGHDT, CDR2 YNNKEL (reference sequence). Trimming pared 8 bases from V and 8 bases from J, leaving 10 bases between. This CDR3 comprises 11 residues. As DNA, the CDR3 is TGTGCCAGCGGGGGTCTGGATGAGCAGTTCTTC. It is translated as CASGGLDEQFF.

The J gene is TRBJ2-1, the V gene TRBV24-1; 8 bases fit TRBD1. Germline values: CDR1 KGHDR, CDR2 SFDVKD. The CDR3 runs 14 residues. The junction had 4 bases not matched to a gene; V was cut back by 3 bases and J by 7 bases. CDR3 nucleotides: TGTGCCACCAGTGATAGACAGGGGATAAATGAGCAGTTCTTC. Protein product: CATSDRQGINEQFF.

In this sample, this clonotype turned up many times. The rearrangement joins TRBV20-1 to TRBJ1-5; D is uncertain. Trimming shortened V by 3 bases and J by 2 bases, and 11 bases separated the two germline ends. The V gene's germline CDR1 is DFQATT and CDR2 SNEGSKA (reference sequence). CDR3 length equals 14 residues. CDR3 sequence: CSAREYAGNQPQHF. The DNA of the CDR3 is TGCAGTGCTAGGGAGTACGCGGGCAATCAGCCCCAGCATTTT.